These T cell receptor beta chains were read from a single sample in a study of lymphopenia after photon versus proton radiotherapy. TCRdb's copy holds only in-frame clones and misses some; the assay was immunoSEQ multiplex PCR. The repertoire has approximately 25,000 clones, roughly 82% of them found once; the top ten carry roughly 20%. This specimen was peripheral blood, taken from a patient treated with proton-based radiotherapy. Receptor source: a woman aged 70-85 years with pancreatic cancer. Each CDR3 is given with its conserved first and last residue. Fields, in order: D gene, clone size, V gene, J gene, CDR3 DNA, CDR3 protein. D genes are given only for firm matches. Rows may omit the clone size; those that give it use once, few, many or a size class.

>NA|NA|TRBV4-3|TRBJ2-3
TGCGCCAGCAGCCAAGCCCTCGCTCCGGTCGGGACAGATACGCAGTATTTT
CASSQALAPVGTDTQYF
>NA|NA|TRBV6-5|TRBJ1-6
TGTGCCAGCAGTTATCGGGGGAGCTATAATTCACCCCTCCACTTT
CASSYRGSYNSPLHF
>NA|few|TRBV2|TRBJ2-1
TGTGCCAGCAGTGTTTTGATAAACAATGAGCAGTTCTTC
CASSVLINNEQFF
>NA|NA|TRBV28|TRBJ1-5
TGTGCCAGCAGTTATAACTCCCTAGGCAGCAATCAGCCCCAGCATTTT
CASSYNSLGSNQPQHF
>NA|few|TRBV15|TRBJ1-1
TGTGCCACCAGCAGAGCTGGGGTGGGGTACACTGAAGCTTTCTTT
CATSRAGVGYTEAFF
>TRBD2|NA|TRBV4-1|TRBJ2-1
TGCGCCAGCAGCCCTTATTCGGTGGCGGGAGGGTCCTACAATGAGCAGTTCTTC
CASSPYSVAGGSYNEQFF
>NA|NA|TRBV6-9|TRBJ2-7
TGTGCCAGCATTTACTACGAGCAGTACTTC
CASIYYEQYF
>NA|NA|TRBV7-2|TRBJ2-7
TGTGCCAGCAGCTCGAATAGTCTCGGAATGGAGTACTTC
CASSSNSLGMEYF
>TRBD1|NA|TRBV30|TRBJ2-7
TGTGCCTGGGGCCAACAGGGGGCGCAGTACTTC
CAWGQQGAQYF
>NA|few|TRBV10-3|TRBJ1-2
TGTGCCATCAGCCTAAACAGGGCTGGCTACACCTTC
CAISLNRAGYTF
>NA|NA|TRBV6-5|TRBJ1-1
TGTGCCAGCAAAAGGCCACTGGGTGAAGCTTTCTTT
CASKRPLGEAFF
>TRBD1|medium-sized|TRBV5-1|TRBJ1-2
TGCGCCAGCAGCTTGGAGGGGGCAAGTGGCTACACCTTC
CASSLEGASGYTF
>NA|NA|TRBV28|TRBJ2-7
TGTGCCAGCAGTTTCCCCCGCCGACAAGGGACCGCCATATCCTACGAGCAGTACTTC
CASSFPRRQGTAISYEQYF
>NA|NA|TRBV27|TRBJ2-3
TGTGCCAGCAGTTTGAGCGTGATCACAGATACGCAGTATTTT
CASSLSVITDTQYF
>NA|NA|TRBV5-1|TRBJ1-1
TGCGCCAGCAGCGCGCAGGGGTTTTCTCTAAACACTGAAGCTTTCTTT
CASSAQGFSLNTEAFF
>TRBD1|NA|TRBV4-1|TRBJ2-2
TGCGCCAGCAGCCGCCTAGGGGGCCCCGGGGAGCTGTTTTTT
CASSRLGGPGELFF
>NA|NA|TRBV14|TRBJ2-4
TGTGCCAGCAGCCAAGGGGAAGGGAACATTCAGTACTTC
CASSQGEGNIQYF
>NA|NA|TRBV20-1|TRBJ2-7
TGCAGTGCTAGAGCGAGCTACGAGCAGTACTTC
CSARASYEQYF
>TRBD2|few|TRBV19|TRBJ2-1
TGTGCCAGTAGTATGAGAGGACTAGCGGGAGGGAGCTCCTACAATGAGCAGTTCTTC
CASSMRGLAGGSSYNEQFF
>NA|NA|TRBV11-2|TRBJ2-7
TGTGCCAGCAATGAGTTTTCGTACGAGCAGTACTTC
CASNEFSYEQYF
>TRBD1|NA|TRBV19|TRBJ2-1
TGTGCCAGTAGTATAGATCAGGTGACAGGGGACAATGAGCAGTTCTTC
CASSIDQVTGDNEQFF
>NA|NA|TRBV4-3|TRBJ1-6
TGCGCCAGCAGCCAAGAGAATAAATCACCCCTCCACTTT
CASSQENKSPLHF
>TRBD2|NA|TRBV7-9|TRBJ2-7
TGTGCCAGCAGCTTAGCCGCGGGACTAGCGGGAGTAGAGGAGCAGTACTTC
CASSLAAGLAGVEEQYF
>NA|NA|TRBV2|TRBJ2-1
TGTGCCAGCGGGAGCGGGTACTACAATGAGCAGTTCTTC
CASGSGYYNEQFF
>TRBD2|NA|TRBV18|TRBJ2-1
TGTGCCAGCTCTAAACCCGGACTAGCGGTATTAAGGATGGATGAGCAGTTCTTC
CASSKPGLAVLRMDEQFF
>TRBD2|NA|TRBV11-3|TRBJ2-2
TGTGCCAGCCTTACTAGCGGGAGGGCCGGGGAGCTGTTTTTT
CASLTSGRAGELFF
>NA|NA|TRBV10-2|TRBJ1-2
TGCGCCAGCAGTGATTCAGCCGGGACTAACTATGGCTACACCTTC
CASSDSAGTNYGYTF
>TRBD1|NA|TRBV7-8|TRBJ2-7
TGTGCCAGCAGGCGGGACAGGGAGGTCTCCTACGAGCAGTACTTC
CASRRDREVSYEQYF
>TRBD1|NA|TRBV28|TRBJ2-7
TGTGCCAGCAGCTCGACAGGGGGGTCCTACGAGCAGTACTTC
CASSSTGGSYEQYF
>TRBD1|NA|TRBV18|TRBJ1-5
TGTGCCAGCTCACCACCTGGGACAGGGGTCAATCAGCCCCAGCATTTT
CASSPPGTGVNQPQHF
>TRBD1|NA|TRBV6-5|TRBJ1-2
TGTGCCACACTCGGGACAGCTAACTATGGCTACACCTTC
CATLGTANYGYTF
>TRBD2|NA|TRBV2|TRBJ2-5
TGTGCCACAGGGACTAACCAACAAGAGACCCAGTACTTC
CATGTNQQETQYF
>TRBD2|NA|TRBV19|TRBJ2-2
TGTGCCAGTAGTGTCGGACTAGCGGGTTGGCGGACCGGGGAGCTGTTTTTT
CASSVGLAGWRTGELFF
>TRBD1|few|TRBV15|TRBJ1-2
TGTGCCACCAGCAGACCCGGGACAGGGGTTGGTGGCTACACCTTC
CATSRPGTGVGGYTF
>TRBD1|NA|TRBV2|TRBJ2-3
TGTGCCAGCAGGGACAGGGGTGGGGATACGCAGTATTTT
CASRDRGGDTQYF
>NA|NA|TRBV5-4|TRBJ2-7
TGTGCCAGCAGCTTGGGTGACGGGATCAACGAGCAGTACTTC
CASSLGDGINEQYF
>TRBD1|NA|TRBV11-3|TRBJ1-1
TGTGCCAGCAGGCCCCGACAGGGAGGACAGTCTGAAGCTTTCTTT
CASRPRQGGQSEAFF
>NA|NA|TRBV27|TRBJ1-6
TGTGCCAGCAGTTTAGAGGGGGTAATTAATTCACCCCTCCACTTT
CASSLEGVINSPLHF
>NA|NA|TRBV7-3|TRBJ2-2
TGTGCCAGCAGCTCGCCGGGAGAGACCGGGGAGCTGTTTTTT
CASSSPGETGELFF
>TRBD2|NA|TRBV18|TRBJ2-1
TGTGCCAGCTCACCACTGGTAGCGGGCCTCACAGGAAATGAGCAGTTCTTC
CASSPLVAGLTGNEQFF
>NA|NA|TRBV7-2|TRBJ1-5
TGTGCCAGCAGCCCCGGGGGCAATCAGCCCCAGCATTTT
CASSPGGNQPQHF
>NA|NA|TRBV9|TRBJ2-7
TGTGCCAGCAGCGTCTTCGGGAGTAAGGACGAGCAGTACTTC
CASSVFGSKDEQYF
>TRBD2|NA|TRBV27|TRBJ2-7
TGTGCCAGCAGTCCGCCGGGACTAGCGGACTCCTCCTACGAGCAGTACTTC
CASSPPGLADSSYEQYF
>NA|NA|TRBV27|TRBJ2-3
TGTGCCAGCACCCATAGTAGGTATACGCAGTATTTT
CASTHSRYTQYF
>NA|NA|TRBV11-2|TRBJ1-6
TGTGCCAGCAGCCCCGAAAGGCGGGGGCTATCCAATTCACCCCTCCACTTT
CASSPERRGLSNSPLHF